Listed below are T cell receptor beta chains from one sample, sequenced in a study of graft-versus-host responses after intestinal transplantation. The assay was immunoSEQ multiplex PCR, and TCRdb's table has in-frame clones only and misses some. The repertoire holds 65,000 to 100,000 clones, 85% to 95% seen once, with approximately 0.4% in the top ten. Their specific antigens are unknown. The sample was unstimulated CD8+ T cells sorted from spleen or lymph node cells, taken before transplant. These receptors all come from a human donor who was the organ donor for an intestinal transplant. The CDR3 runs from the conserved cysteine through the conserved F or W. D genes are given only for firm matches. Size values are once, few and many counts, or a class for expanded clones, and some rows have none.

j_call: TRBJ2-3; d_call: TRBD2; v_call: TRBV2; clone_size: -; cdr3_aa: CASRRGGSSTDTQYF; cdr3_nt: TGTGCCAGCAGGCGCGGGGGATCTAGCACAGATACGCAGTATTTT
j_call: TRBJ2-7; d_call: TRBD1; v_call: TRBV6-1; clone_size: -; cdr3_aa: CASTLDRVHEQYF; cdr3_nt: TGTGCCAGCACCCTCGACAGGGTCCACGAGCAGTACTTC
j_call: TRBJ2-1; d_call: -; v_call: TRBV28; clone_size: -; cdr3_aa: CASSLGGVQSYNEQFF; cdr3_nt: TGTGCCAGCAGTTTAGGAGGGGTCCAATCCTACAATGAGCAGTTCTTC
j_call: TRBJ2-2; d_call: TRBD1; v_call: TRBV15; clone_size: -; cdr3_aa: CAAGTGGTGELFF; cdr3_nt: TGTGCCGCCGGGACAGGGGGTACCGGGGAGCTGTTTTTT
j_call: TRBJ2-3; d_call: -; v_call: TRBV9; clone_size: -; cdr3_aa: CASSVEGGTSTDTQYF; cdr3_nt: TGTGCCAGCAGCGTAGAGGGCGGGACTAGCACAGATACGCAGTATTTT
j_call: TRBJ1-4; d_call: -; v_call: TRBV5-6; clone_size: -; cdr3_aa: CASSGGGEKLFF; cdr3_nt: TGTGCCAGCAGCGGGGGGGGCGAAAAACTGTTTTTT
j_call: TRBJ1-1; d_call: TRBD1; v_call: TRBV7-9; clone_size: -; cdr3_aa: CASHYRGVNTEAFF; cdr3_nt: TGTGCCAGCCATTACAGGGGGGTGAACACTGAAGCTTTCTTT
j_call: TRBJ2-5; d_call: -; v_call: TRBV13; clone_size: -; cdr3_aa: CASSPQGGALETQYF; cdr3_nt: TGTGCCAGCAGCCCGCAGGGCGGGGCGTTGGAGACCCAGTACTTC
j_call: TRBJ2-7; d_call: -; v_call: TRBV6-6; clone_size: -; cdr3_aa: CASVPGHPYEQYF; cdr3_nt: TGTGCCAGCGTCCCGGGACACCCCTACGAGCAGTACTTC
j_call: TRBJ1-1; d_call: -; v_call: TRBV25-1; clone_size: -; cdr3_aa: CASSQGGVRTEAFF; cdr3_nt: TGTGCCAGCAGTCAAGGCGGGGTTCGAACTGAAGCTTTCTTT
j_call: TRBJ2-7; d_call: -; v_call: TRBV4-1; clone_size: -; cdr3_aa: CASSQDSVSYEQYF; cdr3_nt: TGCGCCAGCAGCCAAGATTCGGTATCCTACGAGCAGTACTTC
j_call: TRBJ1-1; d_call: -; v_call: TRBV21-1; clone_size: few; cdr3_aa: CASSWGDTEAFF; cdr3_nt: TGTGCCAGCAGCTGGGGGGACACTGAAGCTTTCTTT
j_call: TRBJ1-6; d_call: -; v_call: TRBV11-2; clone_size: -; cdr3_aa: CASSLAGSSYNSPLHF; cdr3_nt: TGTGCCAGCAGCTTAGCAGGATCATCCTATAATTCACCCCTCCACTTT
j_call: TRBJ2-1; d_call: TRBD2; v_call: TRBV5-1; clone_size: -; cdr3_aa: CASSLGALAGTQEQFF; cdr3_nt: TGCGCCAGCAGCTTGGGGGCCCTAGCGGGTACTCAGGAGCAGTTCTTC
j_call: TRBJ1-2; d_call: TRBD1; v_call: TRBV9; clone_size: -; cdr3_aa: CASSVSTGPYGYTF; cdr3_nt: TGTGCCAGCAGCGTATCGACAGGGCCTTATGGCTACACCTTC
j_call: TRBJ2-3; d_call: TRBD1; v_call: TRBV5-1; clone_size: -; cdr3_aa: CASSPWTGATDTQYF; cdr3_nt: TGCGCCAGCAGCCCCTGGACAGGGGCCACAGATACGCAGTATTTT
j_call: TRBJ1-6; d_call: -; v_call: TRBV6-1; clone_size: -; cdr3_aa: CASSEGINGGNSPLHF; cdr3_nt: TGTGCCAGCAGTGAAGGAATAAACGGCGGGAATTCACCCCTCCACTTT
j_call: TRBJ1-2; d_call: TRBD1; v_call: TRBV27; clone_size: -; cdr3_aa: CASSLYRGRDGYTF; cdr3_nt: TGTGCCAGCAGTTTATACAGGGGGCGGGACGGCTACACCTTC
j_call: TRBJ1-1; d_call: TRBD1; v_call: TRBV27; clone_size: -; cdr3_aa: CASSLNRGQGPTEAFF; cdr3_nt: TGTGCCAGCAGTTTAAATAGGGGACAGGGGCCCACTGAAGCTTTCTTT
j_call: TRBJ1-6; d_call: TRBD1; v_call: TRBV6-6; clone_size: -; cdr3_aa: CASSYRTGHSPLHF; cdr3_nt: TGTGCCAGCAGTTACCGGACAGGACATTCACCCCTCCACTTT
j_call: TRBJ1-2; d_call: -; v_call: TRBV4-3; clone_size: -; cdr3_aa: CASSQDRGRNYGYTF; cdr3_nt: TGCGCCAGCAGCCAAGATCGGGGTCGGAACTATGGCTACACCTTC
j_call: TRBJ2-1; d_call: TRBD2; v_call: TRBV10-1; clone_size: -; cdr3_aa: CASIIPGLAGSLTWTDEQFF; cdr3_nt: TGCGCCAGTATCATCCCGGGACTAGCGGGGTCATTGACCTGGACCGATGAGCAGTTCTTC
j_call: TRBJ2-2; d_call: -; v_call: TRBV6-5; clone_size: -; cdr3_aa: CASSDTSTGELFF; cdr3_nt: TGTGCCAGCAGTGACACATCCACCGGGGAGCTGTTTTTT
j_call: TRBJ2-1; d_call: -; v_call: TRBV27; clone_size: -; cdr3_aa: CASSLMAEYNEQFF; cdr3_nt: TGTGCCAGCAGTTTAATGGCAGAATACAATGAGCAGTTCTTC
j_call: TRBJ2-1; d_call: TRBD2; v_call: TRBV2; clone_size: -; cdr3_aa: CASGSGGPNEQFF; cdr3_nt: TGTGCCAGCGGTAGCGGGGGGCCCAATGAGCAGTTCTTC
j_call: TRBJ2-5; d_call: TRBD2; v_call: TRBV15; clone_size: -; cdr3_aa: CATSRDEGGEETQYF; cdr3_nt: TGTGCCACCAGCAGAGACGAGGGAGGGGAAGAGACCCAGTACTTC
j_call: TRBJ1-2; d_call: TRBD1; v_call: TRBV19; clone_size: -; cdr3_aa: CASSHPGQGYGYTF; cdr3_nt: TGTGCCAGTAGTCATCCGGGACAGGGCTATGGCTACACCTTC
j_call: TRBJ2-1; d_call: TRBD1; v_call: TRBV4-1; clone_size: -; cdr3_aa: CASSLLDRDRGPDEQFF; cdr3_nt: TGCGCCAGCAGCCTCCTGGACCGGGACAGGGGGCCGGATGAGCAGTTCTTC
j_call: TRBJ1-1; d_call: TRBD1; v_call: TRBV7-9; clone_size: -; cdr3_aa: CASSLVGQGATEAFF; cdr3_nt: TGTGCCAGCAGCTTAGTCGGACAGGGGGCTACTGAAGCTTTCTTT
j_call: TRBJ2-1; d_call: -; v_call: TRBV6-5; clone_size: -; cdr3_aa: CASSFSPGGLNEQFF; cdr3_nt: TGTGCCAGCAGTTTCTCACCGGGGGGCTTAAATGAGCAGTTCTTC
j_call: TRBJ2-2; d_call: -; v_call: TRBV4-2; clone_size: -; cdr3_aa: CASSQDFQGGGELFF; cdr3_nt: TGTGCCAGCAGCCAAGATTTCCAGGGTGGGGGGGAGCTGTTTTTT
j_call: TRBJ1-5; d_call: -; v_call: TRBV7-2; clone_size: -; cdr3_aa: CASSLDNGPRQPQHF; cdr3_nt: TGTGCCAGCAGCTTAGACAACGGCCCCAGGCAGCCCCAGCATTTT
j_call: TRBJ1-1; d_call: TRBD1; v_call: TRBV7-3; clone_size: -; cdr3_aa: CASSHRDRSFEAFF; cdr3_nt: TGTGCCAGCAGCCACCGGGACAGGAGTTTTGAAGCTTTCTTT
j_call: TRBJ2-1; d_call: TRBD2; v_call: TRBV19; clone_size: -; cdr3_aa: CASSRLAGGRQGLNEQFF; cdr3_nt: TGTGCCAGTAGTAGACTAGCGGGGGGGCGACAAGGCCTTAATGAGCAGTTCTTC
j_call: TRBJ2-2; d_call: -; v_call: TRBV6-1; clone_size: -; cdr3_aa: CASPTNTGELFF; cdr3_nt: TGTGCCAGCCCAACAAACACCGGGGAGCTGTTTTTT
j_call: TRBJ2-7; d_call: TRBD2; v_call: TRBV4-3; clone_size: -; cdr3_aa: CASSQGPLAGGYEQYF; cdr3_nt: TGCGCCAGCAGCCAAGGGCCCCTAGCGGGGGGGTACGAGCAGTACTTC
j_call: TRBJ2-1; d_call: TRBD1; v_call: TRBV2; clone_size: -; cdr3_aa: CASREGTGTYNEQFF; cdr3_nt: TGTGCCAGCAGAGAAGGGACAGGGACCTACAATGAGCAGTTCTTC
j_call: TRBJ2-5; d_call: -; v_call: TRBV7-3; clone_size: -; cdr3_aa: CASSRTIRETQYF; cdr3_nt: TGTGCCAGCAGCCGAACGATCCGGGAGACCCAGTACTTC
j_call: TRBJ2-7; d_call: -; v_call: TRBV5-1; clone_size: -; cdr3_aa: CATSREIQGPHSYEQYF; cdr3_nt: TGCGCCACCTCGAGAGAAATACAGGGCCCCCACTCCTACGAGCAGTACTTC
j_call: TRBJ2-1; d_call: TRBD2; v_call: TRBV7-2; clone_size: -; cdr3_aa: CASRRTSGGYSSYNEQFF; cdr3_nt: TGTGCCAGCAGACGGACTAGCGGGGGGTACAGCTCCTACAATGAGCAGTTCTTC
j_call: TRBJ1-2; d_call: -; v_call: TRBV7-2; clone_size: once; cdr3_aa: CASSLGGLHGYTF; cdr3_nt: TGTGCCAGCAGCTTAGGAGGGTTGCATGGCTACACCTTC
j_call: TRBJ2-7; d_call: -; v_call: TRBV4-1; clone_size: -; cdr3_aa: CASSHSQGAGYEQYF; cdr3_nt: TGCGCCAGCAGCCACTCTCAAGGGGCCGGCTACGAGCAGTACTTC